Each of the 16 T cell receptor beta chains below was sequenced from the same sample in a study of control samples from healthy donors and cancer patients. Repertoires were generated with immunoSEQ multiplex PCR, while TCRdb's copy carries only in-frame clones and drops some. The sample includes approximately 110,000 clones, more than 85% of them seen just once. Sequencing used blood. Receptors were obtained from a young woman in good health.

In its sample, this clone was seen a few times. This chain uses TRBV18 with TRBJ1-1; tentatively, D is TRBD1 (6 bases). Germline V lookup: CDR1 KGHSH, CDR2 LQKENI. V gave up 6 bases and J gave up 3 bases, with 11 bases separating them. The CDR3 spans 13 residues. Here the CDR3 reads CASSGGGDTEAFF. DNA for the CDR3: TGTGCCAGCTCGGGTGGGGGCGACACTGAAGCTTTCTTT.

The sample holds one count of this clone. This chain links TRBV11-2 with TRBJ2-3; the match to TRBD1 covers 8 bases. Germline CDR1 reads SGHAT; CDR2 reads FQNNGV. The CDR3 is made up of 18 amino acids. J lost 2 bases, V lost 5 bases, and 15 bases had no gene match. The CDR3 sequence: CASSPPPQGGKSTDTQYF. CDR3 coding DNA: TGTGCCAGCAGCCCCCCCCCACAGGGGGGAAAATCCACAGATACGCAGTATTTT.

The CDR3 nucleotides read TGTGCCAGCAGTGCTAACCCGTTGGGACTAGCGGGGGGATTCCAAGAGACCCAGTACTTC. Protein product: CASSANPLGLAGGFQETQYF. V usage is TRBV6-2 or TRBV6-3 and J usage is TRBJ2-5, with 15 positions matching TRBD2. With 5 bases clipped from V and 1 base from J, the junction kept 14 bases outside the gene matches. Germline CDR1 is MNHEY and CDR2 is SVGEGT. The CDR3 runs 20 residues.

The chain recombines TRBV5-1 with TRBJ2-7, with D possibly called TRBD1 or TRBD2 (5 bases each). The CDR3 has 16 amino acids. The ends were cut back, 1 base at V and 2 bases at J, with 16 bases in the middle. CDR1 and CDR2 (germline): SGHRS, YFSETQ. Here the CDR3 reads CASSLYPGNRPYEQYF. The CDR3 DNA reads TGCGCCAGCAGCTTGTATCCGGGAAACAGGCCCTACGAGCAGTACTTC. The variable domain in full, completed from reference TRBV5-1 and TRBJ2-7, reads KAGVTQTPRYLIKTRGQQVTLSCSPISGHRSVSWYQQTPGQGLQFLFEYFSETQRNKGNFPGRFSGRQFSNSRSEMNVSTLELGDSALYLCASSLYPGNRPYEQYFGPGTRLTVT.

This chain joins TRBV6-5 and TRBJ2-3, with TRBD1 as a possible D gene (6 bases). Germline V gives CDR1 MNHEY, CDR2 SVGAGI. Trimming removed 8 bases from V and 5 bases from J, with 17 bases in between. This CDR3 is built from 14 residues. The CDR3 region is CASPGRGVRDTQYF. The CDR3 nucleotides are TGTGCCAGCCCCGGCAGGGGTGTACGAGATACGCAGTATTTT.

This rearrangement joins TRBV5-6 to TRBJ1-1; TRBD1 might be the D (6 bases). V was clipped by 5 bases and J by 7 bases, with 24 bases between them. The length of the CDR3 is 16 residues. Germline V gene sequence: CDR1 SGHDT, CDR2 YYEEEE. CDR3 sequence reads: CASSRTDRIGPNEAFF. CDR3 nucleotides: TGTGCCAGCAGTAGGACGGACAGAATAGGCCCTAATGAAGCTTTCTTT.

V is TRBV2 and J is TRBJ2-3; 9 bases are shared with TRBD2. The CDR3 contains 15 residues. CDR1 and CDR2 (germline): SNHLY, FYNNEI. The CDR3 spells CAPTRPGLATDTQYF. Written as DNA, the CDR3 is TGTGCTCCTACCAGACCGGGACTAGCCACAGATACGCAGTATTTT. The variable domain in full, with the rest retrieved from reference TRBV2 and TRBJ2-3, is EPEVTQTPSHQVTQMGQEVILRCVPISNHLYFYWYRQILGQKVEFLVSFYNNEISEKSEIFDDQFSVERPDGSNFTLKIRSTKLEDSAMYFCAPTRPGLATDTQYFGPGTRLTVL.

The chain couples TRBV30 to TRBJ2-1; TRBD2 matches at 14 bases. V was clipped by 5 bases and J by 5 bases; unmatched bases: 11. Germline V gene sequence: CDR1 GTSNPN, CDR2 SVGIG (reference sequence). The CDR3 loop spans 17 amino acids. CDR3 sequence reads: CAWFPRLAGGPDNEQFF. CDR3 DNA: TGTGCCTGGTTTCCCCGACTAGCGGGAGGGCCGGACAATGAGCAGTTCTTC.

The chain uses TRBV7-3 and TRBJ2-7; no firm D call. CDR1 is SGHTA and CDR2 is FQGTGA in the germline V gene. Trimming took off 6 bases at V and 4 bases at J, with 13 bases between the two ends. This CDR3 comprises 13 residues. CDR3 region: CASSPQDGYEQYF. The CDR3 DNA follows: TGTGCCAGCAGTCCCCAAGACGGGTACGAGCAGTACTTC.

This clone showed up just a few times. V is TRBV30 and J is TRBJ1-2; 10 bases match TRBD1. The CDR3 runs 17 residues. Germline V lookup: CDR1 GTSNPN, CDR2 SVGIG (reference sequence). V lost 0 bases to trimming and J lost 4 bases; unmatched junction nucleotides: 11. The CDR3, as DNA: TGTGCCTGGAGTGTACCCGGACAGGGGGAGTTTGGCTATGGCTACACCTTC. Its protein product is CAWSVPGQGEFGYGYTF.

The chain uses TRBV5-6 and TRBJ2-5; D is perhaps TRBD1 (5 bases). Per germline, CDR1 SGHDT and CDR2 YYEEEE. CDR3 length: 14 residues. V was clipped by 1 base and J by 5 bases, with 12 bases between them. CDR3 sequence: CASSLPAGRETQYF. CDR3 nucleotides: TGTGCCAGCAGCTTGCCCGCAGGGCGGGAGACCCAGTACTTC.

J is TRBJ1-2 and V is TRBV7-9; D gene unclear. Germline V gene sequence: CDR1 SEHNR, CDR2 FQNEAQ (reference sequence). CDR3 length equals 14 residues. Trimming removed 5 bases at V and 4 bases at J, with 14 bases between. The CDR3 spells CASSPNVPSYGYTF. The DNA of the CDR3 is TGTGCCAGCAGCCCTAACGTCCCTAGCTATGGCTACACCTTC.

As for this clone: One junction end disagrees with the germline gene, perhaps due to a read error. The chain joins TRBV2 to TRBJ2-7; 15 nucleotides agree with TRBD2. The CDR3 runs 13 residues. Germline V gene lookup returns CDR1 SNHLY and CDR2 FYNNEI. The CDR3 nucleotides read TGTGCCAGCAGTAATGGACTAGCGGGGGGGCCGAACTTC. Residues: CASSNGLAGGPNF.

The V gene is TRBV27, the J gene TRBJ1-2; 8 bases map to TRBD1. The germline V gene encodes CDR1 MNHEY and CDR2 SMNVEV (reference sequence). Trimming at V came to 7 bases and at J to 7 bases, leaving 8 bases not matched to a gene. The CDR3 is 13 residues long. The CDR3 here is CASKRQGIGGYTF. Here the CDR3 DNA reads TGTGCCAGCAAACGACAGGGGATCGGTGGCTACACCTTC.

V is TRBV4-3 and J is TRBJ2-4; no firm D call. Trimming stripped 0 bases from V and 0 bases from J, with 21 bases between. The length of the CDR3 is 20 residues. Germline CDR1 and CDR2: LGHNA and YSLEER. DNA for the CDR3: TGCGCCAGCAGCCAAGATAGATTCGCAGTCCCTTTCCTAGCCAAAAACATTCAGTACTTC. Encoded protein: CASSQDRFAVPFLAKNIQYF.

J is TRBJ2-1 and V is TRBV4-3; TRBD2 matches 14 bases. CDR3 length: 18 residues. The V gene's germline CDR1 is LGHNA and CDR2 YSLEER. V lost 3 bases and J lost 8; bases outside the gene matches: 12. In DNA, the CDR3 is TGCGCCAGCAGCCAGAGGGGACTAGCGGGAGAAATTTTGGATGAGCAGTTCTTC. Its protein product is CASSQRGLAGEILDEQFF.